This T cell receptor beta chain stems from a study of cytomegalovirus exposure and HLA in healthy donors. Study results and limitations: It was reportedly the case that the classifier diagnosed cytomegalovirus status with high specificity and sensitivity.

Of note for this clone: Its antigen remains unidentified.

Assay: immunoSEQ multiplex PCR; the TCRdb copy retains only in-frame clones and omits some. The table lists approximately 260,000 clones, 70% to 90% of them singletons, with approximately 1% in the top ten. The CDR3 runs 13 residues. V shed 4 bases and J shed 1 base, with 8 bases lying between them. Germline lookup yields CDR1 SGHRS and CDR2 YFSETQ. The approximately 120-subject validation cohort, separate from the approximately 660-subject first cohort, included the donors. The TCR originated in a young woman in good health and CMV-seronegative. The sequenced sample consisted of PBMCs. The chain couples TRBV5-1 to TRBJ2-5; maybe TRBD1 (5 bases). CDR3: CASSQGSQETQYF. DNA for the CDR3: TGCGCCAGCAGCCAGGGATCCCAAGAGACCCAGTACTTC.